The source of this T cell receptor (beta chain) is a study of beta chain features in type 1 diabetes. Germline assignment: CDR1 ENHRY and CDR2 SYGVKD. V was pared by 6 bases and J by 3 bases, with 15 bases between. This CDR3 region has 15 residues. Expressed TCRB transcripts were sequenced because the entire RNA isolate underwent reverse transcription. The protocol was immunoSEQ multiplex PCR, while the TCRdb copy is restricted to in-frame clones and leaves out a portion. The table shows over 700,000 clones, with roughly a sixth occurring only once. Points from the study as a whole: Moderate yet significant TCRB CDR3 shortening was seen in Type 1 diabetes patients in all four CD4+ subsets.

Blood was collected once per donor into heparin, averaging about 120 mL. This clone was observed a handful of times. Its matching antigen is unknown. Sequencing used naive CD4+ T cells from blood. The TCR comes from a woman aged 18-29 years in good health. J is TRBJ1-5 and V is TRBV10-3, with a possible D match to TRBD1 (6 bases). This chain's CDR3 is CAISQQGRNNQPQHF. Written as DNA, the CDR3 is TGTGCCATCAGCCAACAGGGTCGAAACAATCAGCCCCAGCATTTT.